Sequencing of this TCR beta chain was carried out in a study of cytomegalovirus exposure and HLA in healthy donors. Across the study: Researchers previously reported finding more than 100 million unique TCR beta sequences from roughly 180 million T cells. Whole-study results and caveats: Reports indicate that TCR beta sequences accurately predicted the HLA-A and HLA-B alleles of most subjects. The study found most TCR sequences rare, yet found some public TCRs in many donors. There were a few CMV-associated chains whose specificity for CMV antigens was confirmed in vitro.

Comment on this clone: No antigen is known for it. Other DNA variants within this sample encode the same CDR3.

This CDR3 contains 13 residues. CDR1 and CDR2 from the germline V gene are SGHNT and YYREEE (reference sequence). Deletions cut 0 bases from V and 8 bases from J, with 11 bases between. A multiplex PCR was run with 60 Vbeta primers and 13 Jbeta primers. Here immunoSEQ multiplex PCR was the method, and the copy in TCRdb shows in-frame clones only, minus some. Among roughly 140,000 clones listed, more than 75% were seen once. The sequence came from a man aged 18-30 years in good health and CMV-seronegative. Input material: PBMCs. The chain uses TRBV5-4 and TRBJ2-5, with TRBD1 as a possible D gene (6 bases). The CDR3 nucleotides are TGTGCCAGCAGCTTGGACAGGGAAGGCACCCAGTACTTC. This gives the protein CASSLDREGTQYF.